The 8 T cell receptor beta chains below were found in one sample sequenced in a study of shared clonotypes between healthy human individuals. Only in-frame clones appear in the TCRdb table, and some are missing; sequencing was by immunoSEQ multiplex PCR. The table includes 450,000 to 500,000 clones, about 72% detected once. The source material was PBMCs. These receptors were collected from a woman aged 40 to 50 in good health. Some clones in this sample may be carry-over from other donors' samples.

The sample holds a few counts of this clone. The chain is built from TRBV10-3 and TRBJ2-5; 7 bases map to TRBD2. The germline CDR1 and CDR2 sequences are ENHRY and SYGVKD. The CDR3 has 15 amino acids. Trimming cost V 5 bases and J 4 bases; bases outside gene matches: 10. Here the CDR3 DNA reads TGTGCCATCAGTAGGGGAGGGCCCTCGGGAGAGACCCAGTACTTC. This sequence encodes CAISRGGPSGETQYF.

This clone was counted many times. Other DNA sequences in this specimen translate into the identical CDR3. V and J are TRBV27 and TRBJ1-1; D is unclear. CDR3 size: 13 residues. The V gene's germline CDR1 is MNHEY and CDR2 SMNVEV (reference sequence). Trimming stripped 1 base from V and 8 bases from J, with 11 bases between. Here the CDR3 reads CASSLWGSREAFF. The CDR3 coding sequence is TGTGCCAGCAGTTTATGGGGATCCAGGGAAGCTTTCTTT.

About this clone itself: A read error is the likely source, as a far larger clone sits one nucleotide away. This chain uses TRBV7-2 with TRBJ2-2, with D unclear. The germline CDR1 and CDR2 sequences are SGHTA and FQGNSA. The CDR3 is 13 amino acids. The DNA of the CDR3 is TGTGCCGGCAGCTCTTATTCCGCCGGGGAGCTGTTTTTT. Its protein product is CAGSSYSAGELFF.

The chain recombines TRBV7-2 with TRBJ2-7; 10 bases map to TRBD2. CDR3 size: 15 residues. Germline CDR1 and CDR2: SGHTA and FQGNSA. Trimming removed 5 bases from V and 1 base from J; junction bases left unmatched: 5. For the CDR3, the DNA is TGTGCCAGCAGCCCAGCGGGGGGGCGATCCTACGAGCAGTACTTC. It yields the protein CASSPAGGRSYEQYF. Combining the CDR3 with reference TRBV7-2 and TRBJ2-7 gives the whole variable domain GAGVSQSPSNKVTEKGKDVELRCDPISGHTALYWYRQSLGQGLEFLIYFQGNSAPDKSGLPSDRFSAERTGGSVSTLTIQRTQQEDSAVYLCASSPAGGRSYEQYFGPGTRLTVT.

The rearrangement links TRBV7-3 to TRBJ2-6; TRBD1 is a possible D gene (6 bases). V gave up 5 bases and J gave up 0 bases, with 8 bases separating them. Germline CDR1 is SGHTA and CDR2 is FQGTGA. The length of the CDR3 is 15 residues. Here the CDR3 reads CASSQGTSGANVLTF. The CDR3 nucleotides read TGTGCCAGCAGCCAGGGGACCTCTGGGGCCAACGTCCTGACTTTC.

As regards this clone: A much larger clonotype is one base distant, so this may be a read error. Distinct nucleotide sequences in the sample also encode this CDR3. This chain connects TRBV27 to TRBJ2-2; D remains ambiguous. The germline CDR1 and CDR2 sequences are MNHEY and SMNVEV (reference sequence). The CDR3 covers 12 residues. Trimming pared 5 bases from V and 1 base from J, leaving 2 bases between. In nucleotides, the CDR3 is TGTGCCAGCAGTCTGAACACCGGGGAGCTGTTTTTT. Amino acids: CASSLNTGELFF.

This clone was found a few times. The chain recombines TRBV5-4 with TRBJ2-7; 7 bases map to TRBD2. Germline CDR1 and CDR2: SGHNT and YYREEE (reference sequence). The V and J ends lost 4 bases and 6 bases, in that order; junction bases with no gene match: 10. This CDR3 is built from 14 residues. CDR3 loop: CASSRGVVQSEQYF. For the CDR3, the DNA is TGTGCCAGCAGCCGGGGGGTAGTGCAATCCGAGCAGTACTTC.

The chain combines TRBV7-3 with TRBJ2-5; D is uncertain. V lost 3 bases and J lost 6, with 29 bases in between. The V gene's germline CDR1 is SGHTA and CDR2 FQGTGA. The CDR3 extends over 19 amino acids. The CDR3 loop is CASSFHLPWKLTPKKTQYF. The CDR3 nucleotides read TGTGCCAGCAGCTTTCATCTTCCCTGGAAACTAACCCCAAAGAAGACCCAGTACTTC. Based on the CDR3 plus reference TRBV7-3 and TRBJ2-5, the full variable domain is GAGVSQTPSNKVTEKGKYVELRCDPISGHTALYWYRQSLGQGPEFLIYFQGTGAADDSGLPNDRFFAVRPEGSVSTLKIQRTERGDSAVYLCASSFHLPWKLTPKKTQYFGPGTRLLVL.